This entry lists 11 T cell receptor beta chains sequenced from one sample in a study of T-cell reconstitution after alpha-beta-depleted transplantation in children. Library preparation (for TCRbeta) was performed with unique molecular identifiers. TCRdb reprocessed the PCR reads with MiXCR, giving one entry per CDR3 protein. Of around 100,000 distinct CDR3 sequences listed, under 13% were seen once; the top ten hold 30% to 35%. Sequences were derived from PBMCs, sampled before TCRalphabeta/CD19-depleted stem cell transplant. The source of these receptors is a boy between 2 and 10 years old with acute lymphoblastic leukemia, due to receive a stem cell transplant.

This clonotype was recorded a few times. This chain uses TRBV9 with TRBJ2-2; D might be TRBD2 (5 bases). Trimming stripped 4 bases from V and 0 bases from J, with 10 bases between. CDR1 and CDR2 (germline): SGDLS, YYNGEE. There are 15 residues in the CDR3. As DNA, the CDR3 is TGTGCCAGCAGCCCGCTAGCCTCGAACACCGGGGAGCTGTTTTTT. Residues: CASSPLASNTGELFF.

The chain carries TRBV7-2 and TRBJ2-5; D remains ambiguous. This CDR3 is built from 16 residues. V was pared by 1 base and J by 4 bases, with 16 bases between. From germline, CDR1 is SGHTA and CDR2 FQGNSA. This CDR3 reads CASSLGVVGIGETQYF. CDR3 sequence (DNA): TGTGCCAGCAGCTTAGGGGTTGTGGGGATTGGAGAGACCCAGTACTTC.

This clonotype occurred many times. The chain employs TRBV7-9 and TRBJ2-1; D might be TRBD2 (6 bases). CDR3 length: 15 amino acids. Per the germline V gene, CDR1 is SEHNR and CDR2 is FQNEAQ (reference sequence). The ends were cut back, 1 base at V and 7 bases at J, with 14 bases in the middle. CDR3 coding DNA: TGTGCCAGCAGCTTAGATCCGGGAGTAGGGAATGAGCAGTTCTTC. The encoded protein is CASSLDPGVGNEQFF.

This clonotype appeared a few times. The chain joins TRBV18 to TRBJ2-5; weak D call: TRBD1 (5 bases). Germline lookup yields CDR1 KGHSH and CDR2 LQKENI. The CDR3 length is 14 residues. The ends were cut back, 8 bases at V and 2 bases at J, with 15 bases in the middle. CDR3 DNA sequence: TGTGCCAGCGCTGCTAGGGGAATTCAAGAGACCCAGTACTTC. Protein: CASAARGIQETQYF.

The chain uses TRBV7-9 and TRBJ2-6; no reliable D call. Germline CDR1 is SEHNR and CDR2 is FQNEAQ (reference sequence). The CDR3 contains 14 residues. V shed 6 bases and J shed 2 bases, with 8 bases lying between them. In nucleotides, the CDR3 is TGTGCCAGCAGTCCTCCCACTGGGGCCAACGTCCTGACTTTC. Translated, it gives CASSPPTGANVLTF.

This clonotype was recorded a few times. The V gene is TRBV6-5, the J gene TRBJ1-1, with 7 bases aligning to TRBD1. The CDR3 totals 16 residues. CDR1 and CDR2 (germline): MNHEY, SVGAGI. The trim removed 5 bases at V and 4 bases at J, leaving 13 bases unmatched. CDR3 nucleotides: TGTGCCAGCAGTCCATACCTCACAGGGGCGCGCACTGAAGCTTTCTTT. Protein product: CASSPYLTGARTEAFF.

This clonotype was observed at least ten times. The chain couples TRBV7-9 to TRBJ2-1; 8 bases line up with TRBD1. J gave up 0 bases and V 5 bases, and 6 bases lay outside the gene matches. CDR3 length equals 16 residues. Germline V gene lookup returns CDR1 SEHNR and CDR2 FQNEAQ (reference sequence). In nucleotides, the CDR3 is TGTGCCAGCAGCAACAGGGACAGGAGCTCCTACAATGAGCAGTTCTTC. This gives the protein CASSNRDRSSYNEQFF.

This clonotype was seen repeatedly, ten times or more. V is TRBV5-1 and J is TRBJ1-2, with 7 bases that match TRBD1. Per germline, CDR1 SGHRS and CDR2 YFSETQ. This CDR3 contains 14 residues. With 0 bases clipped from V and 5 bases from J, the junction kept 4 bases outside the gene matches. Here the CDR3 reads CASSLVLGQYGYTF. The CDR3 nucleotides are TGCGCCAGCAGCTTGGTTCTGGGACAGTATGGCTACACCTTC.

The CDR3 nucleotides are TGCAGTGCGCTTCCAGGGGAGATAGATGAAGCTTTCTTT. Protein sequence: CSALPGEIDEAFF. This chain connects TRBV20-1 to TRBJ1-1; a weak D match, TRBD1 (6 bases). The CDR3 length is 13 residues. Trimming removed 6 bases from V and 7 bases from J, with 18 bases in between. Looked up from germline, CDR1 is DFQATT and CDR2 is SNEGSKA (reference sequence).

V gene TRBV20-1 combines with J gene TRBJ2-1, with D possibly being TRBD1 (5 bases). Deletions cut 5 bases from V and 4 bases from J, with 21 bases between. CDR3 length: 16 amino acids. Per germline, CDR1 DFQATT and CDR2 SNEGSKA (reference sequence). CDR3 coding DNA: TGCAGTGCTCCCTCCCTGGGGCAGGGTCTGTACAATGAGCAGTTCTTC. Protein sequence: CSAPSLGQGLYNEQFF.

This clonotype was detected ten times or more. This CDR3 is CSLVGVGEQYF. The CDR3 nucleotides read TGCAGCCTGGTGGGAGTAGGCGAGCAGTACTTC. The V call is TRBV20-1, the J call TRBJ2-7; possibly TRBD2 for D (5 bases). The germline CDR1 and CDR2 sequences are DFQATT and SNEGSKA (reference sequence). The CDR3 loop spans 11 amino acids.